These T cell receptor beta chains were read from a single sample in a study of blood T cells in healthy people across ages. From the 5' RACE reads, TCRdb called clonotypes with MiXCR, one entry per CDR3 protein. Of roughly 1,800,000 distinct CDR3 sequences in the sample, less than 50% were seen once. Material for sequencing was blood. The receptors originated from a woman between 40 and 50 years old in good health. Each CDR3 is given with its conserved first and last residue. Fields, in order: V gene, CDR3 length, J gene, clone size, D gene, CDR3 DNA, CDR3 protein. A D gene is named only where the DNA matches it firmly. A row's size may be missing; if present it is once, few, many or a size class.

V gene: TRBV6-1
CDR3 length: 13
J gene: TRBJ2-5
clone size: -
D gene: TRBD1
CDR3 DNA: TGTGCCAGCAGTGAATCATACAGGGGGACCCAGTACTTC
CDR3 protein: CASSESYRGTQYF

V gene: TRBV7-9
CDR3 length: 11
J gene: TRBJ2-1
clone size: few
D gene: -
CDR3 DNA: TGTGCCAGCAGCCGTGTGGGAGGGCAGTTCTTC
CDR3 protein: CASSRVGGQFF

V gene: TRBV7-3
CDR3 length: 15
J gene: TRBJ2-5
clone size: -
D gene: -
CDR3 DNA: TGTGCCAGCAGCTTACGGCAGGGGTTAACGGAGACCCAGTACTTC
CDR3 protein: CASSLRQGLTETQYF

V gene: TRBV9
CDR3 length: 15
J gene: TRBJ2-5
clone size: few
D gene: -
CDR3 DNA: TGTGCCAGCAGCGCGGGACTTGCAGGGATGGAGACCCAGTACTTC
CDR3 protein: CASSAGLAGMETQYF

V gene: TRBV4-2
CDR3 length: 16
J gene: TRBJ2-5
clone size: many
D gene: TRBD2
CDR3 DNA: TGTGCCAGCAGCCAAGTGGTAGCGGGGGGTCCAGAGACCCAGTACTTC
CDR3 protein: CASSQVVAGGPETQYF

V gene: TRBV11-3
CDR3 length: 16
J gene: TRBJ2-1
clone size: -
D gene: TRBD2
CDR3 DNA: TGTGCCAGCAGCTTAGATCCTAGCGGGGGCTCCTATGAGCAGTTCTTC
CDR3 protein: CASSLDPSGGSYEQFF

V gene: TRBV6-6
CDR3 length: 17
J gene: TRBJ2-5
clone size: -
D gene: TRBD2
CDR3 DNA: TGTGCCAGCAGTTACGCCGGGACTAGCGGGGGCCGCGAGACCCAGTACTTC
CDR3 protein: CASSYAGTSGGRETQYF

V gene: TRBV7-2
CDR3 length: 17
J gene: TRBJ2-4
clone size: few
D gene: -
CDR3 DNA: TGTGCCAGCAGCTTAGAGGTAGCAGGAGGGGCCAAAAACATTCAGTACTTC
CDR3 protein: CASSLEVAGGAKNIQYF

V gene: TRBV7-2
CDR3 length: 14
J gene: TRBJ2-1
clone size: few
D gene: TRBD2
CDR3 DNA: TGTGCCAGCAGCCGCCCGGAGGCGGGGGTGGAGCAGTTCTTC
CDR3 protein: CASSRPEAGVEQFF

V gene: TRBV4-2
CDR3 length: 13
J gene: TRBJ1-2
clone size: -
D gene: -
CDR3 DNA: TGTGCCAGCAGCCGGGTTACGACGGAGGGCTACACCTTC
CDR3 protein: CASSRVTTEGYTF

V gene: TRBV6-2/TRBV6-3
CDR3 length: 18
J gene: TRBJ2-4
clone size: -
D gene: TRBD2
CDR3 DNA: TGTGCCAGCAGTTACGGGACTATCGCGGGTTTAGCCAAAAACATTCAGTACTTC
CDR3 protein: CASSYGTIAGLAKNIQYF

V gene: TRBV7-9
CDR3 length: 11
J gene: TRBJ2-1
clone size: -
D gene: -
CDR3 DNA: TGTGCCAGCAGCTCCCTTCACGAGCAGTTCTTC
CDR3 protein: CASSSLHEQFF

V gene: TRBV29-1
CDR3 length: 13
J gene: TRBJ1-2
clone size: -
D gene: -
CDR3 DNA: TGCAGCGTTGTCCTAGCGACGGGGGGAGGCTACACCTTC
CDR3 protein: CSVVLATGGGYTF

V gene: TRBV6-5
CDR3 length: 16
J gene: TRBJ2-3
clone size: -
D gene: -
CDR3 DNA: TGTGCCAGCAGCCCTAGACTTCCCCGGGGTCCAGATACGCAGTATTTT
CDR3 protein: CASSPRLPRGPDTQYF

V gene: TRBV12-3/TRBV12-4
CDR3 length: 13
J gene: TRBJ2-2
clone size: -
D gene: -
CDR3 DNA: TGTGCCAGCAGTCTAGGGGTGCCCGGGGAGCTGTTTTTT
CDR3 protein: CASSLGVPGELFF

V gene: TRBV15
CDR3 length: 17
J gene: TRBJ2-4
clone size: -
D gene: -
CDR3 DNA: TGTGCCACCAGCAGTCCTCCAGGGGTCCCAGCCAAAAACATTCAGTACTTC
CDR3 protein: CATSSPPGVPAKNIQYF

V gene: TRBV12-3/TRBV12-4
CDR3 length: 15
J gene: TRBJ2-3
clone size: few
D gene: TRBD1
CDR3 DNA: TGTGCCAGCACCTCAACAGGGGGCGGTGGCTCGACGCAGTATTTT
CDR3 protein: CASTSTGGGGSTQYF

V gene: TRBV7-9
CDR3 length: 13
J gene: TRBJ1-2
clone size: -
D gene: TRBD1
CDR3 DNA: TGTGCCAGCAACCAGGGGGCGGGCTATGGCTACACCTTC
CDR3 protein: CASNQGAGYGYTF

V gene: TRBV5-1
CDR3 length: 15
J gene: TRBJ1-2
clone size: -
D gene: -
CDR3 DNA: TGCGCCAGCAGCGAGTACTTGGACAGAACCTATGGCTACACCTTC
CDR3 protein: CASSEYLDRTYGYTF

V gene: TRBV15
CDR3 length: 15
J gene: TRBJ2-1
clone size: once
D gene: -
CDR3 DNA: TGTGCCACCAGCAGAGAACTAGCCACCTACAATGAGCAGTTCTTC
CDR3 protein: CATSRELATYNEQFF

V gene: TRBV11-2
CDR3 length: 15
J gene: TRBJ2-1
clone size: -
D gene: -
CDR3 DNA: TGTGCCAGCAGCCACCTGGGACGGGAAAGCGATGAGCAGTTCTTC
CDR3 protein: CASSHLGRESDEQFF

V gene: TRBV7-2
CDR3 length: 17
J gene: TRBJ2-1
clone size: few
D gene: TRBD2
CDR3 DNA: TGTGCCAGCAGCCAGGGACTAGCGGCTTACTCCTACAATGAGCAGTTCTTC
CDR3 protein: CASSQGLAAYSYNEQFF

V gene: TRBV5-1
CDR3 length: 16
J gene: TRBJ2-5
clone size: -
D gene: TRBD1
CDR3 DNA: TGCGCCAGCAGCTTGGCGGAGACAGGGGAAGGAGAGACCCAGTACTTC
CDR3 protein: CASSLAETGEGETQYF

V gene: TRBV25-1
CDR3 length: 15
J gene: TRBJ2-7
clone size: -
D gene: -
CDR3 DNA: TGTGCCAGCAGTCCTCCGAGGGGCAAATTAGACGAGCAGTACTTC
CDR3 protein: CASSPPRGKLDEQYF

V gene: TRBV7-2
CDR3 length: 16
J gene: TRBJ1-4
clone size: -
D gene: -
CDR3 DNA: TGTGCCAGCAGCCCCCCGGGGAGGGGCAGAAGTGAAAAACTGTTTTTT
CDR3 protein: CASSPPGRGRSEKLFF

V gene: TRBV4-3
CDR3 length: 16
J gene: TRBJ2-3
clone size: few
D gene: -
CDR3 DNA: TGCGCCAGCAGCCAAGATCGCGCGGGGGCGACAGATACGCAGTATTTT
CDR3 protein: CASSQDRAGATDTQYF

V gene: TRBV4-3
CDR3 length: 18
J gene: TRBJ2-1
clone size: -
D gene: TRBD2
CDR3 DNA: TGCGCCAGCAGCCAAGATAGCCGGGCCTGGGGGGGGAACAATGAGCAGTTCTTC
CDR3 protein: CASSQDSRAWGGNNEQFF

V gene: TRBV2
CDR3 length: 14
J gene: TRBJ1-5
clone size: -
D gene: -
CDR3 DNA: TGTGCCAGCAGTTCGCAGACTCTCAATCAGCCCCAGCATTTT
CDR3 protein: CASSSQTLNQPQHF

V gene: TRBV7-2
CDR3 length: 15
J gene: TRBJ2-7
clone size: -
D gene: TRBD1
CDR3 DNA: TGTGCCAGCAGCCTGACACAGGGGCCAGGTGGCGAGCAGTACTTC
CDR3 protein: CASSLTQGPGGEQYF

V gene: TRBV20-1
CDR3 length: 14
J gene: TRBJ2-1
clone size: -
D gene: -
CDR3 DNA: TGCAGTGCTAGAGTTCGGACAAACTACAATGAGCAGTTCTTC
CDR3 protein: CSARVRTNYNEQFF

V gene: TRBV6-2/TRBV6-3
CDR3 length: 16
J gene: TRBJ2-7
clone size: -
D gene: TRBD1
CDR3 DNA: TGTGCCAGCAGTTACTCGAGACAGGGGGTCAGGAACGAGCAGTACTTC
CDR3 protein: CASSYSRQGVRNEQYF

V gene: TRBV4-1
CDR3 length: 14
J gene: TRBJ2-3
clone size: -
D gene: -
CDR3 DNA: TGCGCCAGCAGCCAACCAGTTAACGGAGATACGCAGTATTTT
CDR3 protein: CASSQPVNGDTQYF

V gene: TRBV20-1
CDR3 length: 13
J gene: TRBJ1-5
clone size: -
D gene: -
CDR3 DNA: TGCAGTGCTAGCCCCGGTCTCAATCAGCCCCAGCATTTT
CDR3 protein: CSASPGLNQPQHF

V gene: TRBV7-9
CDR3 length: 17
J gene: TRBJ2-7
clone size: -
D gene: -
CDR3 DNA: TGTGCCAGCAGCTCAGGGGACGGAGAAGCAAACCTCTACGAGCAGTACTTC
CDR3 protein: CASSSGDGEANLYEQYF

V gene: TRBV6-2/TRBV6-3
CDR3 length: 16
J gene: TRBJ2-3
clone size: -
D gene: TRBD2
CDR3 DNA: TGTGCCAGCAGTACCCAGAGTGCGGGGGGCGTAGATACGCAGTATTTT
CDR3 protein: CASSTQSAGGVDTQYF

V gene: TRBV20-1
CDR3 length: 15
J gene: TRBJ2-3
clone size: -
D gene: -
CDR3 DNA: TGCAGTGCTAGAGATGGGGCTACCACCACAGATACGCAGTATTTT
CDR3 protein: CSARDGATTTDTQYF